A single sample is the source of the 11 T cell receptor beta chains below, sequenced in a study of blood T cell repertoires in COVID-19. The protocol was immunoSEQ multiplex PCR, while the TCRdb copy is restricted to in-frame clones and leaves out a portion. The sample carries roughly 430,000 clones, 70% to 90% recorded once. Sequencing was done on a sample of PBMCs or T cells enriched from blood (not recorded which). The receptors stem from a woman aged 18-29 years who had been exposed to COVID-19.

This chain joins TRBV9 and TRBJ2-1, with TRBD1 identical over 12 bases. V lost 3 bases and J lost 8; bases outside the gene matches: 9. The length of the CDR3 is 16 residues. CDR1 SGDLS and CDR2 YYNGEE come from the germline V gene. The CDR3 nucleotides read TGTGCCAGCAGCGGCTCCGGGACAGGGGGCTTGTATGAGCAGTTCTTC. This translates into CASSGSGTGGLYEQFF.

This clone occurred once. The chain uses TRBV28 and TRBJ2-7; tentatively, D is TRBD1 (7 bases). The CDR3 runs 13 residues. Trimming removed 8 bases from V and 6 bases from J, with 17 bases in between. In germline, CDR1 is MDHEN, CDR2 SYDVKM. The CDR3 reads CASHRLDRAEQYF. Here the CDR3 DNA reads TGTGCCAGCCACCGACTAGACAGGGCCGAGCAGTACTTC.

The chain combines TRBV29-1 with TRBJ2-1; 14 positions agree with TRBD2. The J segment lost 10 bases and the V segment lost 6 bases, leaving 26 bases of the junction unmatched. The CDR3 loop spans 20 amino acids. Germline loops: CDR1 SQVTM, CDR2 ANQGSEA. In DNA, the CDR3 is TGCAGCGTCCGTATCGACAGGAATCCGACTAGCGGGAGGGCCGGCGGGGAGCAGTTCTTC. This encodes CSVRIDRNPTSGRAGGEQFF.

The chain employs TRBV7-6 and TRBJ2-1; 13 nucleotides align to TRBD2. This CDR3 comprises 15 residues. Germline V gene sequence: CDR1 SGHVS, CDR2 FNYEAQ. V lost 4 bases to trimming and J lost 4 bases; unmatched junction nucleotides: 1. CDR3 nucleotide sequence: TGTGCCAGCAGCTGGACTAGCGGGGGTTACAATGAGCAGTTCTTC. It specifies CASSWTSGGYNEQFF.

This chain joins TRBV18 and TRBJ2-1; TRBD2 matches 13 bases. J was trimmed by 4 bases and V by 3 bases; bases with no gene match: 9. Per the germline V gene, CDR1 is KGHSH and CDR2 is LQKENI. This CDR3 has 18 residues. The CDR3 sequence: CASSPPRLAGGLYNEQFF. The DNA for the CDR3 is TGTGCCAGCTCACCCCCGAGACTAGCGGGAGGCTTATACAATGAGCAGTTCTTC.

This clone was seen only a few times. The rearrangement uses TRBV29-1 and TRBJ2-7, with 7 positions matching TRBD1. After removal of 5 bases from V and 3 bases from J, the junction contained 10 bases not matched to a gene. Germline CDR1 is SQVTM and CDR2 is ANQGSEA. The CDR3 is 14 amino acids. The CDR3 reads CSVTNRGRGYEQYF. In nucleotides, the CDR3 is TGCAGCGTTACGAACAGGGGTAGGGGCTACGAGCAGTACTTC.

This clone appeared many times. The chain carries TRBV28 and TRBJ2-7, with TRBD1 matching over 8 bases. Trimming removed 5 bases from V and 5 bases from J; junction bases left unmatched: 2. CDR3 size: 12 residues. Germline lookup yields CDR1 MDHEN and CDR2 SYDVKM. The CDR3 region has the DNA TGTGCCAGCAGTACAGGGGGTAACGAGCAGTACTTC. It yields the protein CASSTGGNEQYF.

Only a few counts were recorded for this clone. The chain is built from TRBV4-3 and TRBJ2-1; TRBD1 matches 8 bases. The CDR3 covers 15 residues. Germline assignment: CDR1 LGHNA and CDR2 YSLEER. Trimming took 1 base from V and 3 from J; bases not matched to a gene: 2. This CDR3 reads CASSQVDRDYNEQFF. The CDR3 DNA is TGCGCCAGCAGCCAAGTGGACAGGGACTACAATGAGCAGTTCTTC.

The table lists this clone with a count of one. The same CDR3 arises from other DNA sequences in this sample as well. The CDR3: CASSIPGAEAFF. The CDR3 bases are TGTGCCAGTAGTATCCCGGGGGCTGAAGCTTTCTTT. This rearrangement joins TRBV19 to TRBJ1-1; D might be TRBD1 (5 bases). CDR1 is LNHDA and CDR2 is SQIVND in the germline V gene (reference sequence). CDR3 size: 12 residues. Trimming pared 3 bases from V and 6 bases from J, leaving 8 bases between.

The rearrangement links TRBV6-5 to TRBJ2-3, with D possibly being TRBD1 (6 bases). This CDR3 spans 16 amino acids. CDR1 is MNHEY, CDR2 SVGAGI, per germline. With 2 bases removed from V and 4 bases from J, the gap between germline ends came to 16 bases. The CDR3 sequence: CASSYHGQGYSDTQYF. The DNA for the CDR3 is TGTGCCAGCAGTTACCACGGGCAGGGGTATTCAGATACGCAGTATTTT.

This sequence joins TRBV2 and TRBJ1-1, with 7 bases fitting TRBD1. The CDR3 covers 14 residues. V shed 6 bases and J 2 bases; nucleotides not matched to a gene: 6. The V gene's germline CDR1 is SNHLY and CDR2 FYNNEI. The CDR3 region has the DNA TGTGCCAGCAGCCAACAGGGGCTAAACACTGAAGCTTTCTTT. Its protein is CASSQQGLNTEAFF.